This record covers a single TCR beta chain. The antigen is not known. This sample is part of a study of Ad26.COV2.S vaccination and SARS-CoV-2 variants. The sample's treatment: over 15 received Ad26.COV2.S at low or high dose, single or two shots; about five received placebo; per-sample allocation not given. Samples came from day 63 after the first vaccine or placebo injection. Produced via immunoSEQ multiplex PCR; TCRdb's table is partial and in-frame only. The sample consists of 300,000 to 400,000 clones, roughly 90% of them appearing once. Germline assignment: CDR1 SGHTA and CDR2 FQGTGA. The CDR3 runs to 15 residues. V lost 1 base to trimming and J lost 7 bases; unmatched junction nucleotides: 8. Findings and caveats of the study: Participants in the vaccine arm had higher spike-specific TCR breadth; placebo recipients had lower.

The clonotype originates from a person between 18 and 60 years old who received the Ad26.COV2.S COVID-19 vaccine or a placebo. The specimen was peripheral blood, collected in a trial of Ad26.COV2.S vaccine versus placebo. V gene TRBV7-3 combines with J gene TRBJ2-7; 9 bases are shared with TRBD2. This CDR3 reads CASSLMAGGPGEQYF. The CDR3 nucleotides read TGTGCCAGCAGCTTAATGGCGGGAGGGCCGGGGGAGCAGTACTTC.